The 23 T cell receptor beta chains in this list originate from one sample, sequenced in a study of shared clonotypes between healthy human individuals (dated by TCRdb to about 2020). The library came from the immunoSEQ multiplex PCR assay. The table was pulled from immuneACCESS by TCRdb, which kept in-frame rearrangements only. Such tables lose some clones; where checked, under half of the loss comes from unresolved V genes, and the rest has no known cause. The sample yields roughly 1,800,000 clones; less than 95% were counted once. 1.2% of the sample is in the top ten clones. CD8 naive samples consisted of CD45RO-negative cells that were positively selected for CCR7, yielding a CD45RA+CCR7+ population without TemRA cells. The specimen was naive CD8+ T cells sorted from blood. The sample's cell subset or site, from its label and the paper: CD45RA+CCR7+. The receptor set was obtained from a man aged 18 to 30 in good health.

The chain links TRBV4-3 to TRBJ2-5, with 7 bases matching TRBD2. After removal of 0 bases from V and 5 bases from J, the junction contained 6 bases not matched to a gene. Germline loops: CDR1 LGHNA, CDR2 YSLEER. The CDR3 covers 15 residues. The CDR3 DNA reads TGCGCCAGCAGCCAAGATGGACTAGAGGGGGAGACCCAGTACTTC. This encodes CASSQDGLEGETQYF.

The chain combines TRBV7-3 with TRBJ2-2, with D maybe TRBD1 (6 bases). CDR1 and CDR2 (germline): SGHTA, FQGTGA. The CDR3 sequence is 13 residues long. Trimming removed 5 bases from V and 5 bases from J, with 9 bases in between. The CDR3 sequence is CASSPQGTGELFF. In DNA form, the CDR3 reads TGTGCCAGCAGCCCCCAGGGGACCGGGGAGCTGTTTTTT.

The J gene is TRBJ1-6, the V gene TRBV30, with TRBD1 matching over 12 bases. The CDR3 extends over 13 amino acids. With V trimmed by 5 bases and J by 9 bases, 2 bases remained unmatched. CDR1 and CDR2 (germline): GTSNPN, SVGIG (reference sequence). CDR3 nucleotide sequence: TGTGCCTGGGCGGGACAGGGGGCTTCACCCCTCCACTTT. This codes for CAWAGQGASPLHF.

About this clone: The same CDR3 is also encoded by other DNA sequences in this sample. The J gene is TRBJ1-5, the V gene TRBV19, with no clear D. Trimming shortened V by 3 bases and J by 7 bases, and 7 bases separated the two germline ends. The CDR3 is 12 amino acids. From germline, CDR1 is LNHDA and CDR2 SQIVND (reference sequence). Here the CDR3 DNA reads TGTGCCAGTAGTATCGGCAGCCAGCCCCAGCATTTT. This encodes CASSIGSQPQHF.

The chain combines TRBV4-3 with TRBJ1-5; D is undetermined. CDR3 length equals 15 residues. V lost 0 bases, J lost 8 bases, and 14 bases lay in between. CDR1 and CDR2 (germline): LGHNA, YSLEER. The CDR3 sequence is CASSQDPTPWKPQHF. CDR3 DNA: TGCGCCAGCAGCCAAGATCCCACTCCTTGGAAGCCCCAGCATTTT.

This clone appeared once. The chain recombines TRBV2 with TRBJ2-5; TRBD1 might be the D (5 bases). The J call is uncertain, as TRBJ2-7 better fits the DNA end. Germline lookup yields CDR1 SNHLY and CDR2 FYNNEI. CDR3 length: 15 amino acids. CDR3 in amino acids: CASSEGRDISYEQYF. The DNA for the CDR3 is TGTGCCAGCAGTGAGGGCAGGGATATCTCCTACGAGCAGTACTTC.

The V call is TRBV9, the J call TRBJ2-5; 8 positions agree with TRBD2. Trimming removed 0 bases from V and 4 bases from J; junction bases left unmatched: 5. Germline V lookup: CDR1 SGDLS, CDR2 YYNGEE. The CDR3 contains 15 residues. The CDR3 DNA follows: TGTGCCAGCAGCGTAGTAGTTAGCGGGACAGAGACCCAGTACTTC. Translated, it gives CASSVVVSGTETQYF.

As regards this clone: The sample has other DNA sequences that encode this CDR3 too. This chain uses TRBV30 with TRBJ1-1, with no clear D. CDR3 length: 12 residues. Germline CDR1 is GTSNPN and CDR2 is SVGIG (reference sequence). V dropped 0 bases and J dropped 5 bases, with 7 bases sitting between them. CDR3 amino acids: CAWSVGWTEAFF. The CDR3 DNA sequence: TGTGCCTGGAGTGTGGGGTGGACTGAAGCTTTCTTT. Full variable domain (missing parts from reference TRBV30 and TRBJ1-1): SQTIHQWPATLVQPVGSPLSLECTVEGTSNPNLYWYRQAAGRGLQLLFYSVGIGQISSEVPQNLSASRPQDRQFILSSKKLLLSDSGFYLCAWSVGWTEAFFGQGTRLTVV.

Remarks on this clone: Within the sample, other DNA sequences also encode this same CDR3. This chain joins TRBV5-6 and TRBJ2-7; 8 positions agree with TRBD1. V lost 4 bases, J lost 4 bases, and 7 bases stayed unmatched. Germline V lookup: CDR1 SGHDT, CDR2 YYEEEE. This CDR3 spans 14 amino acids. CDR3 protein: CASSPGTGLYEQYF. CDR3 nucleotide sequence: TGTGCCAGCAGCCCGGGGACAGGTCTATACGAGCAGTACTTC. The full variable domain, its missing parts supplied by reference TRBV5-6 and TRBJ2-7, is DAGVTQSPTHLIKTRGQQVTLRCSPKSGHDTVSWYQQALGQGPQFIFQYYEEEERQRGNFPDRFSGHQFPNYSSELNVNALLLGDSALYLCASSPGTGLYEQYFGPGTRLTVT.

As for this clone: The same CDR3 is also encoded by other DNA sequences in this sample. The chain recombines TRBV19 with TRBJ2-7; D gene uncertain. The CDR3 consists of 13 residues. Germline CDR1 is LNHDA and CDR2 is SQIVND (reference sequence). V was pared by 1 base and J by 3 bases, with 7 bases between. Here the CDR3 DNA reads TGTGCCAGTAGTATAGCTCGGAGCTACGAGCAGTACTTC. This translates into CASSIARSYEQYF.

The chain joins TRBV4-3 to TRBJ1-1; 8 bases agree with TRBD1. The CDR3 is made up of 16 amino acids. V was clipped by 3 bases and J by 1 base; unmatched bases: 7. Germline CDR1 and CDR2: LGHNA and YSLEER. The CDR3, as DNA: TGCGCCAGCAGCCAGGACAGGGTACTCTCGAACACTGAAGCTTTCTTT. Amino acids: CASSQDRVLSNTEAFF.

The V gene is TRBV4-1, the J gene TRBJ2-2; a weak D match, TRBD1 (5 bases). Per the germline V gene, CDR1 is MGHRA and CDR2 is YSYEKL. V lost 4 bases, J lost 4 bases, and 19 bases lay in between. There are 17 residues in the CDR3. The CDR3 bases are TGCGCCAGCAGCCTACAAACGCAGACAGTACTCACCGGGGAGCTGTTTTTT. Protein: CASSLQTQTVLTGELFF.

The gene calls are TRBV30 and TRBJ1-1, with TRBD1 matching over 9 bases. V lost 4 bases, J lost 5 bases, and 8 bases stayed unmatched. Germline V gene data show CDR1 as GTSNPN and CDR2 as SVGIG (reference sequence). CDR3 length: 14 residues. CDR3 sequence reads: CAWNPTGGSTEAFF. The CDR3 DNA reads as TGTGCCTGGAACCCGACAGGGGGTTCAACTGAAGCTTTCTTT.

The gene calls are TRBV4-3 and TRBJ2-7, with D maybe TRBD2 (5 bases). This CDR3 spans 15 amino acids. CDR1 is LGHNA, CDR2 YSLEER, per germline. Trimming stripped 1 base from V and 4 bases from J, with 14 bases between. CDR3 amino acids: CASSQAIGERYEQYF. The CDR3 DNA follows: TGCGCCAGCAGCCAAGCCATCGGGGAACGTTACGAGCAGTACTTC.

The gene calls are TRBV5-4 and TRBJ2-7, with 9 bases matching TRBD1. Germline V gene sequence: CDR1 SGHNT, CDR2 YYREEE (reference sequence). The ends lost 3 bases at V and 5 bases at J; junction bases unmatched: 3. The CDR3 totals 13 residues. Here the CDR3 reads CASSYGQGNEQYF. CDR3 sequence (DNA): TGTGCCAGCAGCTACGGACAGGGGAACGAGCAGTACTTC. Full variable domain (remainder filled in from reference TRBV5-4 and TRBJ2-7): ETGVTQSPTHLIKTRGQQVTLRCSSQSGHNTVSWYQQALGQGPQFIFQYYREEENGRGNFPPRFSGLQFPNYSSELNVNALELDDSALYLCASSYGQGNEQYFGPGTRLTVT.

The CDR3 bases are TGTGCCACCAGCGAGGACCTTAATTCACCCCTCCACTTT. The encoded protein is CATSEDLNSPLHF. This chain links TRBV15 with TRBJ1-6; D not resolved. V was trimmed by 5 bases and J by 6 bases, leaving 8 bases between them. Germline V lookup: CDR1 LNHNV, CDR2 YYDKDF (reference sequence). The CDR3 spans 13 residues.

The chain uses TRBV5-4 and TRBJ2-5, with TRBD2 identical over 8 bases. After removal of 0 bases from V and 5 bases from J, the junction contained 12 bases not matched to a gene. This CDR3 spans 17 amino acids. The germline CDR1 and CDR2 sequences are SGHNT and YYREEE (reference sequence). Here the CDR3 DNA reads TGTGCCAGCAGCTTGGGTTCGGGGAGCGGGAGAGGTGAGACCCAGTACTTC. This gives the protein CASSLGSGSGRGETQYF.

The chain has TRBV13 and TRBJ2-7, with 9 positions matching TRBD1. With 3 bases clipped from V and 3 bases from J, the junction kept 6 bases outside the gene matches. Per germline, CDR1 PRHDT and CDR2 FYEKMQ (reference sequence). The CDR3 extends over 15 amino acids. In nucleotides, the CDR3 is TGTGCCAGCAGCTTTCCAACAGGGGGCTACTACGAGCAGTACTTC. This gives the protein CASSFPTGGYYEQYF.

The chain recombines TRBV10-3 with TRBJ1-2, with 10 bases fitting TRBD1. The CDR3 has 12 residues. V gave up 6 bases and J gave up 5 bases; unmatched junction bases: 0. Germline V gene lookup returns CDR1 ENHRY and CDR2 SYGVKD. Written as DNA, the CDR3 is TGTGCCATCAGGGACAGGGGGTATGGCTACACCTTC. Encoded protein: CAIRDRGYGYTF.

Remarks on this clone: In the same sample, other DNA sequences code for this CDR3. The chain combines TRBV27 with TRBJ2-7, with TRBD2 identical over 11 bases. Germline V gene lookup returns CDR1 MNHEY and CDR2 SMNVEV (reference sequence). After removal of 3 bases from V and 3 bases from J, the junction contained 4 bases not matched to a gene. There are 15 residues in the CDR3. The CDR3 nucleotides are TGTGCCAGCAGTTTGGGAACTAGCGGGGGCTACGAGCAGTACTTC. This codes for CASSLGTSGGYEQYF.

The CDR3 here is CASSFSASYEQYF. In DNA, the CDR3 is TGTGCCAGCAGCTTTAGCGCCTCCTACGAGCAGTACTTC. This sequence joins TRBV7-2 and TRBJ2-7; D is perhaps TRBD2 (5 bases). The CDR3 sequence is 13 residues long. With 3 bases removed from V and 0 bases from J, the gap between germline ends came to 6 bases. Germline CDR1 SGHTA, CDR2 FQGNSA.

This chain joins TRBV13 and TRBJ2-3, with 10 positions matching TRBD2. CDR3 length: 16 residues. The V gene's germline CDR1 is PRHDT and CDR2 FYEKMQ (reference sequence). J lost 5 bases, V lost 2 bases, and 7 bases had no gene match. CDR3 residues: CASSLKAGGPGDTQYF. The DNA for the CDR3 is TGTGCCAGCAGCTTAAAAGCGGGAGGGCCAGGAGATACGCAGTATTTT.

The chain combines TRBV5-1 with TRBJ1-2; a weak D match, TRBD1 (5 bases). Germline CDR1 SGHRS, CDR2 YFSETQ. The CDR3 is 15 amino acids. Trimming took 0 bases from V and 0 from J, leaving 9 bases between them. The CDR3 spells CASSLGDLSNYGYTF. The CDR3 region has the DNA TGCGCCAGCAGCTTGGGGGACCTTTCTAACTATGGCTACACCTTC. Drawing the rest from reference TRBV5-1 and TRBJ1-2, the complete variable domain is KAGVTQTPRYLIKTRGQQVTLSCSPISGHRSVSWYQQTPGQGLQFLFEYFSETQRNKGNFPGRFSGRQFSNSRSEMNVSTLELGDSALYLCASSLGDLSNYGYTFGSGTRLTVV.